This TCR beta chain was sequenced during a study of blood T cells in healthy people across ages. The V end lost 2 bases, the J end lost 5 bases, and 13 bases lay between the germline ends. CDR3 length: 15 amino acids. Per the germline V gene, CDR1 is SGHVS and CDR2 is FQNEAQ. The extraction recovered at least 6 micrograms of total RNA per sample. PCR was performed a second time for about 7 to 11 cycles using a sample-barcoded 5' primer and a J-beta primer mix. TCRdb passed the 5' RACE reads through MiXCR, listing each CDR3 protein once. The table lists approximately 690,000 distinct CDR3 sequences, roughly 41% of them singletons.

The source is an older man in good health. Source material: blood. V is TRBV7-8 and J is TRBJ2-1, with D unresolved. The CDR3 protein is CASSLLGSPDNEQFF. CDR3 DNA: TGTGCCAGCAGCTTACTTGGCTCACCTGACAATGAGCAGTTCTTC.